The sequence of this TCR beta chain was determined in a study of blood T cells in healthy people across ages. Study-wide results and caveats: A strong correlation was seen between TCR beta diversity and naive T cell percentage.

It was with a sample-barcoded 5' primer and a J-beta primer mix that a second PCR of roughly 7 to 11 cycles was run. Unique molecular identifiers of 12 random nucleotides labeled each cDNA. TCRdb re-derived calls from the 5' RACE reads in MiXCR, one entry per CDR3 protein. This sample has about 830,000 distinct CDR3 sequences; 55% to 65% occur once, and the top ten carry around a quarter. For this clonotype: Its specificity is not known.

V gave up 10 bases and J gave up 0 bases, with 11 bases separating them. CDR3 length: 13 residues. Per the germline V gene, CDR1 is MGHDK and CDR2 is SYGVNS. Collection of around 9.3 milliliters of peripheral blood was performed for each donor. This sequence originates from a man aged 25-40 years in good health. Sequenced input: blood. The V call is TRBV25-1, the J call TRBJ2-3; D call uncertain. The CDR3 bases are TGTGCCATAAGGATTTCTAGCACAGATACGCAGTATTTT. Amino acids: CAIRISSTDTQYF. The variable domain in full, with the rest retrieved from reference TRBV25-1 and TRBJ2-3, is EADIYQTPRYLVIGTGKKITLECSQTMGHDKMYWYQQDPGMELHLIHYSYGVNSTEKGDLSSESTVSRIRTEHFPLTLESARPSHTSQYLCAIRISSTDTQYFGPGTRLTVL.